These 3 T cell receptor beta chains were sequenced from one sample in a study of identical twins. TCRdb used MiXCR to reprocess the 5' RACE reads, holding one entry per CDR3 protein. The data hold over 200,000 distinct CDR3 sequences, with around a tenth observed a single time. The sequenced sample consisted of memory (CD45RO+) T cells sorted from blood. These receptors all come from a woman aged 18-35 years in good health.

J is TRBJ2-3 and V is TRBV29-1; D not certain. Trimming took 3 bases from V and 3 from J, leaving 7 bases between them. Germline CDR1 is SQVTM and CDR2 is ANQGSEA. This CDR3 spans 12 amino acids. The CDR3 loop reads CSVDPTTDTQYF. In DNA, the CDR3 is TGCAGCGTTGATCCAACTACAGATACGCAGTATTTT.

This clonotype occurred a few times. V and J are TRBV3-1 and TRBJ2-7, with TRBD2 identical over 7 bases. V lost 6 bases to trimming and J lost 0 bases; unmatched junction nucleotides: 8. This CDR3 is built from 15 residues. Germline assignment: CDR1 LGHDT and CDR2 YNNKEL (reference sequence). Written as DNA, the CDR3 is TGTGCCAGCAGGAGGTGGGCTAGCGGCTCCTACGAGCAGTACTTC. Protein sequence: CASRRWASGSYEQYF.

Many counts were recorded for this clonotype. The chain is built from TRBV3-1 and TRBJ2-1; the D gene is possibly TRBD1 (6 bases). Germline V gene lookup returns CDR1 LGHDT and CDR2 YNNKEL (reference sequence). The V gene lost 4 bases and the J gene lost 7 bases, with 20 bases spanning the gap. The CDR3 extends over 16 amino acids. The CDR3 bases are TGTGCCAGCAGCCGAGTAACAGGGAGTCAACGGAATGAGCAGTTCTTC. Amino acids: CASSRVTGSQRNEQFF.